This T cell receptor beta chain was profiled in a study of T cells in Graves' hyperthyroidism and ophthalmopathy. Points from the study as a whole: From stable hyperthyroidism, ophthalmopathy was set apart by a 13 V-J model. Most thyroid clonotypes with frequency above 0.001 were detected in blood.

The germline CDR1 and CDR2 sequences are DFQATT and SNEGSKA (reference sequence). The CDR3 contains 12 residues. Trimming stripped 5 bases from V and 0 bases from J, with 7 bases between. TCR beta CDR3 regions were amplified from RNA transcripts. The HTBI set primed first-round TCR CDR3 RT-PCR. TCRdb analysed the multiplex PCR reads with MiXCR anew, one entry per CDR3 protein. The sample lists under 350,000 distinct CDR3 sequences; roughly 13% were seen once. Hyperthyroidism of Graves' type that showed no ophthalmopathy progression within 18 months was stable. The authors obtained PBMCs from 7.5 to 10 ml of fresh peripheral blood. This clonotype has at least ten counts. Its target is unknown.

The receptor was derived from a woman aged 40 to 55 with Graves' hyperthyroidism. V and J are TRBV20-1 and TRBJ1-2; D remains ambiguous. The specimen sequenced was blood. DNA of the CDR3: TGCAGTGCTCACACAACTAACTATGGCTACACCTTC. Translation gives CSAHTTNYGYTF.